This T cell receptor (beta chain) was found in a study of glioma-infiltrating T cells after dendritic cell vaccination (dated by TCRdb to 2016 to 2017). The study in broad terms: The cohort included around 15 glioblastoma patients drawn from Phase I and II dendritic cell vaccination trials, of whom 9 were newly diagnosed and 6 had recurrent disease. In glioblastoma patients vaccinated with dendritic cells, deep sequencing of TCR beta CDR3 regions served to measure the amount of tumor-infiltrating lymphocytes and to compare repertoires between tumor and blood. Survival after dendritic cell vaccination was correlated with TCR sequencing metrics, such as TIL content and the overlap between tumor and blood repertoires. Between 2003 and 2012, the patients were given dendritic cell vaccination pulsed with autologous tumor lysate. To make the vaccine, monocyte-derived dendritic cells were cultured for under 9 days with IL-4 and GM-CSF and then pulsed overnight with autologous tumor lysate. Patients received three intradermal dendritic cell vaccine injections at biweekly intervals in the arm below the axilla. The full study reports these points: The three-group TCR overlap response model was described as speculative and requiring prospective validation. The cohort was small and heterogeneous, only a few patients had full blood and tumor sets, and even fewer had initial-recurrent tumor pairs. TCR clonality showed no direct relationship with survival, which suggests that a diverse polyclonal response may matter. After dendritic cell vaccination, a higher estimated pretreatment TIL content predicted longer time to progression and overall survival.

The meaning of the sample's time point label: after dendritic cell vaccination, including at tumor progression/relapse. Selection of patients required sufficient residual fresh-frozen tumor tissue and over two years of available survival data. Although molecular status otherwise differed among the glioblastoma patients, no patient had an isocitrate dehydrogenase mutation. PBMC were collected before vaccination, two weeks after the third vaccination, and at tumor progression if progression occurred. The Qiagen DNeasy Blood extraction Kit was used to extract genomic DNA. TCRB CDR3 regions were amplified from approximately 2 ug genomic DNA, or all available DNA if less, using the immunoSEQ assay. The multiplex PCR relied on 60 forward primers for TCR V beta segments and 13 reverse primers for J beta segments. Synthetic control templates were spiked into each sample at limiting dilution to estimate reads per starting template. Sequencing produced 87 bp reads on the Illumina HiSeq System. Concerning the study's data processing: PCR and sequencing errors were removed by a nearest neighbor algorithm that merged closely related sequences. TCR overlap was measured as the percentage of unique tumor TCR beta sequences also present in the same patient's peripheral blood. Imported from immuneACCESS, the table was reduced by TCRdb to in-frame sequences with V and J called. These copies leave out some clones; in studies compared against another copy, an unresolved V gene accounts for under half, and the cause of the remainder is not known. V and J calls and clone size come straight from that table; D and trimming were deduced from the DNA. In all, the sample holds some 90,000 clones, and over 75% of those were seen once. Together, the top ten hold over 2% of the sample.

Points on this clone: Its antigen is unknown. The input lacks base qualities; no much larger clone sits a single base away.

The source material was blood, sampled after dendritic cell vaccination. This TCR came from a human donor with glioblastoma.

CDR3 sequence: CASSPRQVDTQYF. The DNA sequence reads TGTGCCAGCAGTCCCCGACAGGTTGATACGCAGTATTTT. Rearrangement joined TRBV6-5 to TRBJ2-3; a tentative D call is TRBD1 (6 bases match). There are 13 amino acids in the CDR3, from cysteine to phenylalanine inclusive. Of all the DNA, just the CDR3 is kept, 39 bases in frame from base 1. V lost 5 bases and J lost 6 bases; the stretch between them is 12 bases long. CDR1 and CDR2, per the germline V gene, are MNHEY and SVGAGI.